The 4 T cell receptor beta chains in this list originate from one sample, sequenced in a study of blood T cell repertoires in COVID-19. Measured with immunoSEQ multiplex PCR; TCRdb has only the in-frame clones, and not every one. The data contain some 100,000 clones, approximately 89% of them singletons. The source material was peripheral blood. All receptors come from a woman in her 30s with acute or convalescent COVID-19.

This clone was counted between two and nine times. The chain uses TRBV18 and TRBJ1-5, with D unclear. The CDR3 is 14 amino acids. The V end lost 2 bases, the J end lost 7 bases, and 12 bases lay between the germline ends. Per the germline V gene, CDR1 is KGHSH and CDR2 is LQKENI. CDR3 in amino acids: CASSPNRGGQPQHF. The CDR3 nucleotides read TGTGCCAGCTCACCAAATCGGGGTGGACAGCCCCAGCATTTT.

The genes are TRBV28 and TRBJ1-1; the match to TRBD1 covers 10 bases. Germline CDR1 MDHEN, CDR2 SYDVKM. The CDR3 spans 19 residues. V gave up 5 bases and J gave up 3 bases; unmatched junction bases: 18. In DNA, the CDR3 is TGTGCCAGCAGTCCCCCTCTCCCGGACAGGGGGGGTTTGGACACTGAAGCTTTCTTT. Translating it yields CASSPPLPDRGGLDTEAFF.

The J gene is TRBJ2-7, the V gene TRBV7-9; D possibly corresponds to TRBD1 (6 bases). This CDR3 has 16 amino acids. CDR1 is SEHNR, CDR2 FQNEAQ, per germline (reference sequence). Between the trimmed V and J ends, which lost 2 bases and 0 bases, there was a span of 14 bases. Here the CDR3 DNA reads TGTGCCAGCAGCTTACAAGGGACATCCCCCTCCTACGAGCAGTACTTC. It yields the protein CASSLQGTSPSYEQYF.

The chain employs TRBV14 and TRBJ2-7; D might be TRBD1 (6 bases). Germline V gives CDR1 SGHDN, CDR2 FVKESK. The CDR3 consists of 11 residues. V was trimmed by 8 bases and J by 6 bases, leaving 11 bases between them. The CDR3 nucleotides read TGTGCCAGCTCACAGGGTTCCGAGCAGTACTTC. This translates into CASSQGSEQYF.